Each of the 5 T cell receptor beta chains below was sequenced from the same sample in a study of graft-versus-host responses after intestinal transplantation. These receptors' targets are unknown. Libraries were prepared by immunoSEQ multiplex PCR; TCRdb keeps only in-frame clonotypes and omits some of them. The sample contains nearly 95,000 clones, around 93% of which appear only once. Sequences were derived from unstimulated CD8+ T cells sorted from spleen or lymph node cells, sampled before intestinal transplant. The receptor set was obtained from a human donor who received an intestinal transplant.

The V call is TRBV7-2, the J call TRBJ2-7; the D gene is possibly TRBD1 (6 bases). V was trimmed by 1 base and J by 3 bases, leaving 13 bases between them. Germline CDR1 reads SGHTA; CDR2 reads FQGNSA. The CDR3 runs to 15 residues. CDR3 in amino acids: CASSLDPYRVYEQYF. The DNA for the CDR3 is TGTGCCAGCAGCTTAGACCCTTACAGGGTCTACGAGCAGTACTTC.

The V gene is TRBV4-1, the J gene TRBJ2-2; no definite D call. Germline V gene lookup returns CDR1 MGHRA and CDR2 YSYEKL. The CDR3 covers 13 residues. With 4 bases removed from V and 0 bases from J, the gap between germline ends came to 3 bases. CDR3 DNA: TGCGCCAGCAGCCTAACGAACACCGGGGAGCTGTTTTTT. This translates into CASSLTNTGELFF.

This rearrangement joins TRBV7-8 to TRBJ1-1, with D perhaps TRBD1 (6 bases). The V end lost 1 base, the J end lost 1 base, and 19 bases lay between the germline ends. The germline V gene has CDR1 SGHVS and CDR2 FQNEAQ. CDR3 length: 18 residues. CDR3 DNA: TGTGCCAGCAGCTTAGATCTCCAGGGGCGAATGGGGAACACTGAAGCTTTCTTT. It yields the protein CASSLDLQGRMGNTEAFF.

The chain uses TRBV16 and TRBJ1-2; TRBD1 agrees at 9 bases. The CDR3 totals 12 residues. Trimming took 4 bases from V and 6 from J; bases not matched to a gene: 0. Germline V gene data show CDR1 as KGHSY and CDR2 as FQNENV. The CDR3 spells CASSRTGDGYTF. DNA of the CDR3: TGTGCCAGCAGCCGGACAGGGGATGGCTACACCTTC.

The CDR3 DNA reads as TGTGCCAGCAGCGAGGGACAGGGAACAGATACGCAGTATTTT. This translates into CASSEGQGTDTQYF. The V gene is TRBV6-4, the J gene TRBJ2-3; 9 bases are shared with TRBD1. With 6 bases clipped from V and 3 bases from J, the junction kept 4 bases outside the gene matches. The CDR3 is made up of 14 amino acids. Germline V gene data show CDR1 as MRHNA and CDR2 as SNTAGT.